The 2 T cell receptor beta chains below come from one sample, sequenced in a study of regulatory T cells in long-lasting Graves disease. Assembly of TCR beta libraries relied on iRepertoire HTBI primers together with Arm-PCR of CDR3 regions. TCRdb independently ran MiXCR on the multiplex PCR reads; one entry per CDR3 protein. The table lists around 420,000 distinct CDR3 sequences, roughly a sixth of them singletons. The time point: newly diagnosed GD, antithyroid drugs for less than 3 months. Construction of the TCR library relied on RNA isolated from PBMCs. The material sequenced was peripheral blood mononuclear cells (PBMCs), taken at new diagnosis, from a patient treated with antithyroid drugs. These receptors came from a female donor with Graves disease.

This clonotype has ten or more counts. The chain recombines TRBV24-1 with TRBJ1-5, with unresolved D. This CDR3 has 14 residues. Germline CDR1 KGHDR, CDR2 SFDVKD. V was trimmed by 0 bases and J by 5 bases, leaving 7 bases between them. The CDR3 spells CATSDLSSYQPQHF. The DNA for the CDR3 is TGTGCCACCAGTGATTTGTCCAGCTATCAGCCCCAGCATTTT.

This chain connects TRBV24-1 to TRBJ1-2; 9 bases line up with TRBD1. Losses at the gene ends were 9 bases for V and 6 bases for J; bases not matched to a gene: 7. The germline gives CDR1 KGHDR, CDR2 SFDVKD. This CDR3 is 13 amino acids long. The CDR3 sequence: CATSDWTGDGYTF. The CDR3 nucleotides are TGTGCCACCTCTGACTGGACAGGGGATGGCTACACCTTC.